These 3 T cell receptor beta chains were sequenced from one sample in a study of CD8 T cells in ankylosing spondylitis. From the 5' RACE reads, TCRdb called clonotypes with MiXCR, one entry per CDR3 protein. This sample has 180,000 or so distinct CDR3 sequences; 11% occur once, and the top ten carry around 29%. The specimen was blood, either unsorted or a sorted T cell fraction (not recorded which). The origin of the receptors is a male donor with ankylosing spondylitis or in good health (not recorded which).

There are a few counts of this clonotype. This chain's CDR3 is CASSEGQGRRNTIYF. In DNA form, the CDR3 reads TGTGCCAGCAGTGAAGGTCAGGGGAGGAGGAACACCATATATTTT. The chain employs TRBV2 and TRBJ1-3, with D maybe TRBD1 (6 bases). The V end lost 1 base, the J end lost 7 bases, and 14 bases lay between the germline ends. Germline CDR1 is SNHLY and CDR2 is FYNNEI. CDR3 length: 15 amino acids.

The gene calls are TRBV25-1 and TRBJ2-7; possible D gene TRBD2, 6 bases. The V end lost 5 bases, the J end lost 2 bases, and 13 bases lay between the germline ends. The CDR3 extends over 14 amino acids. CDR1 and CDR2 from the germline V gene are MGHDK and SYGVNS. CDR3 DNA: TGTGCCAGCAGTTCCGGGACTTTTACCTACGAGCAGTACTTC. Protein: CASSSGTFTYEQYF.

This clonotype appeared a few times. The chain links TRBV5-1 to TRBJ2-5, with TRBD1 identical over 8 bases. The J segment lost 2 bases and the V segment lost 6 bases, leaving 9 bases of the junction unmatched. Germline values: CDR1 SGHRS, CDR2 YFSETQ. CDR3 length: 15 amino acids. The CDR3, as DNA: TGCGCCAGCACCAGTTCCGGGACAGGACAAGAGACCCAGTACTTC. Its protein product is CASTSSGTGQETQYF.